This T cell receptor beta chain was recorded in a study of OX40 agonist ivuxolimab in advanced cancers. CDR1 is SGHAT, CDR2 FQNNGV, per germline. The CDR3 contains 16 residues. Trimming cost V 5 bases and J 6 bases; bases outside gene matches: 10. Sequenced by immunoSEQ multiplex PCR; TCRdb stores in-frame clones only, minus some. The data contain 50,000 or so clones, approximately 91% of them singletons. The sample holds one count of this clone. The specimen comprised CD4+ or CD8+ T cells sorted from blood, sampled in a trial of the OX40 agonist ivuxolimab. This clonotype was sampled from an adult with an advanced solid tumor such as melanoma, head and neck, liver or kidney cancer. J is TRBJ2-1 and V is TRBV11-2; 10 positions match TRBD1. CDR3 sequence (DNA): TGTGCCAGCAGCAAACAGACAGGGGGCGCAGTCAATGAGCAGTTCTTC. Protein sequence: CASSKQTGGAVNEQFF.